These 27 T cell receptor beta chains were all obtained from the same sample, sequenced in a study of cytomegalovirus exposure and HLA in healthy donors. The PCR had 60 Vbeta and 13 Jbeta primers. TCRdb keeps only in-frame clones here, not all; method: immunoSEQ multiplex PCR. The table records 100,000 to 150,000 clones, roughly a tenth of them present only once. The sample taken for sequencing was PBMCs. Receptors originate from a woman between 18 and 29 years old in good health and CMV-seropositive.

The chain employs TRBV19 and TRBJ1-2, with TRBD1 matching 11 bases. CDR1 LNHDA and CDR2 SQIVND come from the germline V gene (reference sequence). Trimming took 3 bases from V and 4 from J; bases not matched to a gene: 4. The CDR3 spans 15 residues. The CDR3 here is CASSIPDRGPYGYTF. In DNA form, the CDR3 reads TGTGCCAGTAGTATCCCGGACAGGGGGCCCTATGGCTACACCTTC.

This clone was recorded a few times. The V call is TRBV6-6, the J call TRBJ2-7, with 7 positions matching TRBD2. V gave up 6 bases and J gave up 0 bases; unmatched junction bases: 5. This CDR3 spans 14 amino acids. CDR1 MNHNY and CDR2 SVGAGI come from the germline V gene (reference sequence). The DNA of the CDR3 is TGTGCCAGCAGCCCGTGGGGGGGCTCCTACGAGCAGTACTTC. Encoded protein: CASSPWGGSYEQYF.

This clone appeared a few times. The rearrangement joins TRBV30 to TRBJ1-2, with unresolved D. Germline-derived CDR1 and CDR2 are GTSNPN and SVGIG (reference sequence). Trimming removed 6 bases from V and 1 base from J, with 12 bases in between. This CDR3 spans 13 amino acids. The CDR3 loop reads CACKNYLNYGYTF. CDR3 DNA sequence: TGTGCCTGCAAGAACTACCTTAACTATGGCTACACCTTC.

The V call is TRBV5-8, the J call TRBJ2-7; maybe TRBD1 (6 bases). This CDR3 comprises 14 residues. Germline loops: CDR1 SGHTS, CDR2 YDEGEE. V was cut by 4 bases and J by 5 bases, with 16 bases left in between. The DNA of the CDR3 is TGTGCCAGCAGCCCCATAAGGGGACATCACGAGCAGTACTTC. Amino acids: CASSPIRGHHEQYF.

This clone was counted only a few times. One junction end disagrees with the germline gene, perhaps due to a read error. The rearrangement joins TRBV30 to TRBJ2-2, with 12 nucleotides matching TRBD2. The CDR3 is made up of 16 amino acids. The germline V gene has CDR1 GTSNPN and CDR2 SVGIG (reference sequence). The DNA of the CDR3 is TGTGCCTGGAGGGACAGACTAGCGGGAGACACAGGGGAGATGTTTTTT. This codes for CAWRDRLAGDTGEMFF.

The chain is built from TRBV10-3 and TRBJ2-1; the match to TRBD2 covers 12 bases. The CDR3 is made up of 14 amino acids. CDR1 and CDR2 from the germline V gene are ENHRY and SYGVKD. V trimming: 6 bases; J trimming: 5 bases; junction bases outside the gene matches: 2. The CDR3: CAIRTSGRNNEQFF. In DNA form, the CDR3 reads TGTGCCATCAGGACTAGCGGGAGAAACAATGAGCAGTTCTTC.

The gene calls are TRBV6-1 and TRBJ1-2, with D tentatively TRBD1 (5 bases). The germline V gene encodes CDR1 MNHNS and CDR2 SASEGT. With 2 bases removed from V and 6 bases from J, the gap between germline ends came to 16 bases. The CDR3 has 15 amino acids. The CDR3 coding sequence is TGTGCCAGCAGTGAATCCCCAGGGCGGACGGATGGCTACACCTTC. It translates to CASSESPGRTDGYTF.

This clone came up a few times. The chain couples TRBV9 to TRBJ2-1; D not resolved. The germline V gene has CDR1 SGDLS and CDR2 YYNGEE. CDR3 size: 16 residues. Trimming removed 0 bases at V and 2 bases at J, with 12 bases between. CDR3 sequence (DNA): TGTGCCAGCAGCGTAGGATTATACAGTACCTACAATGAGCAGTTCTTC. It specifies CASSVGLYSTYNEQFF.

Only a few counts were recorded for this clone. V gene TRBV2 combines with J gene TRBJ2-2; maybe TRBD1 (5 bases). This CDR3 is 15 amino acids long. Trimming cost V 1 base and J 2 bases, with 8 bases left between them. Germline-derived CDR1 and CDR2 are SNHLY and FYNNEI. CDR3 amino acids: CASSEDRRNTGELFF. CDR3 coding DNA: TGTGCCAGCAGTGAAGACAGGCGAAACACCGGGGAGCTGTTTTTT.

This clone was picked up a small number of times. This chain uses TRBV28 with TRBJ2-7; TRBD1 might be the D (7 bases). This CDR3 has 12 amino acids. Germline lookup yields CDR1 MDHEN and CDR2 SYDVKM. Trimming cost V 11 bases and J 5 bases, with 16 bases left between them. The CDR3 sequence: CAWAGGLNEQYF. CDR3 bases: TGTGCCTGGGCAGGGGGGTTGAACGAGCAGTACTTC.

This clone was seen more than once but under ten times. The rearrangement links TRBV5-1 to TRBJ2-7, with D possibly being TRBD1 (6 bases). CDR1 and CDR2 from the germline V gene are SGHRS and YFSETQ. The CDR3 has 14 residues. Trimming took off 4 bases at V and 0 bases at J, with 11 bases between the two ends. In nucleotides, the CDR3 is TGCGCCAGCAGCCCCGGACAGCTCTCCTACGAGCAGTACTTC. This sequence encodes CASSPGQLSYEQYF.

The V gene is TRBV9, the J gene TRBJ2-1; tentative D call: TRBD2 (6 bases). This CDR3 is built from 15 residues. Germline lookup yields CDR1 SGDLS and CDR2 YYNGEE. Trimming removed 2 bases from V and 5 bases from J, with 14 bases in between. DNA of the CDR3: TGTGCCAGCAGCGTCGGGGCGGGACCAGACAATGAGCAGTTCTTC. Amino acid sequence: CASSVGAGPDNEQFF. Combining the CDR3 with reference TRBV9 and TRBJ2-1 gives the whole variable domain DSGVTQTPKHLITATGQRVTLRCSPRSGDLSVYWYQQSLDQGLQFLIQYYNGEERAKGNILERFSAQQFPDLHSELNLSSLELGDSALYFCASSVGAGPDNEQFFGPGTRLTVL.

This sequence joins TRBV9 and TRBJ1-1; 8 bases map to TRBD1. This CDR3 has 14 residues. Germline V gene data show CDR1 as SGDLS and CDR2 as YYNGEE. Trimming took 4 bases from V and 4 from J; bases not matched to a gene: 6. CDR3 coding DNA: TGTGCCAGCAGCCCCGGGGGGACAGGCACTGAAGCTTTCTTT. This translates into CASSPGGTGTEAFF.

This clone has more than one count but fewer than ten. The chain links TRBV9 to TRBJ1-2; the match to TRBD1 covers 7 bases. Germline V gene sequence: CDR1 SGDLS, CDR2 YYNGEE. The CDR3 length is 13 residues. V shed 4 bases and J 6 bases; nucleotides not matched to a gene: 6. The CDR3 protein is CASSFDREHGYTF. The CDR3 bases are TGTGCCAGCAGCTTCGACAGGGAGCATGGCTACACCTTC.

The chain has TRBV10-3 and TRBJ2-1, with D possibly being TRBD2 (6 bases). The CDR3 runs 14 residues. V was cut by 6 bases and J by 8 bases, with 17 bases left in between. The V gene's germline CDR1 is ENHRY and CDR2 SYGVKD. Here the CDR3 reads CAIRRGGGEDEQFF. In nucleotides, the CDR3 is TGTGCCATCAGACGGGGTGGAGGGGAGGATGAGCAGTTCTTC.

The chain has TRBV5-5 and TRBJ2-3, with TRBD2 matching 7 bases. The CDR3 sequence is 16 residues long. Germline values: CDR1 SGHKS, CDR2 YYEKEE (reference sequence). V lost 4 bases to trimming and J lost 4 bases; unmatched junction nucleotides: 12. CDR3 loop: CASSPKGRESADTQYF. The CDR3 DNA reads TGTGCCAGCAGCCCTAAGGGGCGGGAGTCGGCAGATACGCAGTATTTT.

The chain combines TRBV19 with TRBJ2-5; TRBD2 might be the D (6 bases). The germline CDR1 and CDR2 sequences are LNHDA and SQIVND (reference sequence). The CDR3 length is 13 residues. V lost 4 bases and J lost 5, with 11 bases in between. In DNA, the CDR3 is TGTGCCAGTAGTACTAACGGAGGGGAGACCCAGTACTTC. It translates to CASSTNGGETQYF. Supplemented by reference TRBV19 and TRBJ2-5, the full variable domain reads DGGITQSPKYLFRKEGQNVTLSCEQNLNHDAMYWYRQDPGQGLRLIYYSQIVNDFQKGDIAEGYSVSREKKESFPLTVTSAQKNPTAFYLCASSTNGGETQYFGPGTRLLVL.

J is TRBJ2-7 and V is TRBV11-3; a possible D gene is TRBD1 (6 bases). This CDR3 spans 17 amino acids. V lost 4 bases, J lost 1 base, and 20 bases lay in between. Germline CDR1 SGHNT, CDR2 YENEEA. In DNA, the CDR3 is TGTGCCAGCAGCTCCCATTTGATTACAGGGAGATCCTACGAGCAGTACTTC. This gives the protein CASSSHLITGRSYEQYF.

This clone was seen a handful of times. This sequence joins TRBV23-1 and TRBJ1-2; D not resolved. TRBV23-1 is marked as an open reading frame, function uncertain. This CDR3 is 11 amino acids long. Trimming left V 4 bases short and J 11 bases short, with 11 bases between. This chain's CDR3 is CASSPHSSYTF. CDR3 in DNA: TGCGCCAGCAGTCCCCATAGCTCTTACACCTTC.

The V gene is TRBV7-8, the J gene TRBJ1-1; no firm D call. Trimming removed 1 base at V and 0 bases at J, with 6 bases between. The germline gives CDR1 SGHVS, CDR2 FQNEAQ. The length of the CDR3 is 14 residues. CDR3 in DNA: TGTGCCAGCAGCTTAGGCGGAATGAACACTGAAGCTTTCTTT. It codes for CASSLGGMNTEAFF.

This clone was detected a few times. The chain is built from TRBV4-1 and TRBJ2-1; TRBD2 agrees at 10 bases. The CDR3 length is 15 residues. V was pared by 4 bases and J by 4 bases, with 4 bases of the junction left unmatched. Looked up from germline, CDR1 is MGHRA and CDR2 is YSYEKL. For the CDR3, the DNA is TGCGCCAGCAGCCGAACTAGCGGGGATTACAATGAGCAGTTCTTC. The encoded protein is CASSRTSGDYNEQFF.

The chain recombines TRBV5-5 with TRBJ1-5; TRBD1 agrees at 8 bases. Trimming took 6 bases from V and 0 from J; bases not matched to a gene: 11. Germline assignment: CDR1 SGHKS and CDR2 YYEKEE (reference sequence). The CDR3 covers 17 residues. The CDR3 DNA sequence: TGTGCCAGCACCTTATGGACAGGGAGCGGTAGCAATCAGCCCCAGCATTTT. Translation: CASTLWTGSGSNQPQHF.

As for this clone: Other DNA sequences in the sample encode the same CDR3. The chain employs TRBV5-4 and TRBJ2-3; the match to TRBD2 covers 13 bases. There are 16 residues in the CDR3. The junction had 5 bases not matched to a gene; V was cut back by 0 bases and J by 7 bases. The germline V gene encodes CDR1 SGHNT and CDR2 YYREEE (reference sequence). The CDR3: CASSLALAGGGNTQYF. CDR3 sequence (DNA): TGTGCCAGCAGCTTGGCACTAGCGGGAGGGGGAAATACGCAGTATTTT.

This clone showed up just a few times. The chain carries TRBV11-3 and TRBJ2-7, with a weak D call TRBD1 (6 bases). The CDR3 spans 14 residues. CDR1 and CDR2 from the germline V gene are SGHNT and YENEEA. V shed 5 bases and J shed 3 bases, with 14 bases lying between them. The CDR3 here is CASSNPGAYYEQYF. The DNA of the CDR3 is TGTGCCAGCAGCAACCCAGGGGCCTACTACGAGCAGTACTTC.

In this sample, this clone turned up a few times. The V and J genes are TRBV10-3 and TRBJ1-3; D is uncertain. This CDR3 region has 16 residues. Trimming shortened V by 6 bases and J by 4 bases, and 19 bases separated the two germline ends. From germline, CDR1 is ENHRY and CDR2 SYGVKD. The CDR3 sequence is CAISEGPGVSGNTIYF. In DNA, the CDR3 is TGTGCCATCAGCGAAGGTCCGGGAGTTTCCGGAAACACCATATATTTT.

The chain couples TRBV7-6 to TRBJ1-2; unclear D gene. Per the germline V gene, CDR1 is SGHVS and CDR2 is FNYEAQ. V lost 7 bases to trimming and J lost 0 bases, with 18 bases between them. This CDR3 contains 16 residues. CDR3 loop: CASTREWRATNYGYTF. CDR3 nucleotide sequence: TGTGCCAGCACTAGAGAATGGAGGGCTACTAACTATGGCTACACCTTC.

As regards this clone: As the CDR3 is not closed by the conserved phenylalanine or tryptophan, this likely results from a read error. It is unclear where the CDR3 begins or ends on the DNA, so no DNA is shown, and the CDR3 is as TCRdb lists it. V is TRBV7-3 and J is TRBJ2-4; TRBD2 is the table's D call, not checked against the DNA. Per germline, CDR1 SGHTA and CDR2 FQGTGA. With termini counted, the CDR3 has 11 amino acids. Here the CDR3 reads CASSPGSGRAL.